This TCR beta chain was sequenced in a study of T cells and Merkel cell carcinoma outcomes. Findings and limits, study-wide: Repertoire plus T-cell density reportedly predicted Merkel cell carcinoma outcomes.

Regarding this clone: No antigen is known for it.

CDR3 length: 11 residues. In germline, CDR1 is WSHSY, CDR2 SAAADI. The V and J ends lost 9 bases and 8 bases respectively, with 11 bases between them. Produced via immunoSEQ multiplex PCR; TCRdb's table is partial and in-frame only. This table holds about 3,600 clones, roughly 92% found once. The V and J genes are TRBV10-2 and TRBJ2-1; D is perhaps TRBD1 (5 bases). The sequence was collected from a human donor with Merkel cell carcinoma. Sequencing was performed on tumor tissue from Merkel cell carcinoma. CDR3 coding DNA: TGCGCCAGTGGACAAATGGATGAGCAGTTCTTC. Translating it yields CASGQMDEQFF.